This is a list of T cell receptor beta chains from one sample in a study of Ad26.COV2.S vaccination and SARS-CoV-2 variants. Data came from immunoSEQ multiplex PCR; TCRdb stores just in-frame clones and leaves some out. The table lists about 400,000 clones, 80% to 90% of them singletons, with under 3.5% in the top ten. Sequencing was performed on peripheral blood, taken in a trial of Ad26.COV2.S vaccine versus placebo. All receptors come from a person between 18 and 65 years old who received the Ad26.COV2.S COVID-19 vaccine or a placebo. CDR3s include the opening cysteine and the closing phenylalanine or tryptophan. A D gene is named only where the DNA matches it firmly.

>TRBJ1-2|-|9|TRBV29-1
CSVVNGYTF
TGCAGCGTTGTGAATGGCTACACCTTC
>TRBJ1-1|-|13|TRBV12-3/TRBV12-4
CASSLTVNTEAFF
TGTGCCAGCAGCTTGACAGTGAACACTGAAGCTTTCTTT
>TRBJ2-3|-|14|TRBV6-5
CASSFGDRTDTQYF
TGTGCCAGCAGTTTTGGCGACCGCACAGATACGCAGTATTTT
>TRBJ1-1|-|12|TRBV10-3
CAIKGTGTEAFF
TGTGCCATCAAAGGGACCGGGACTGAAGCTTTCTTT
>TRBJ1-2|-|12|TRBV11-2
CASSLGTDGYTF
TGTGCCAGCAGCTTAGGGACGGATGGCTACACCTTC
>TRBJ2-7|TRBD1|14|TRBV6-1
CASSEWGQAYEQYF
TGTGCCAGCAGTGAGTGGGGACAGGCCTACGAGCAGTACTTC
>TRBJ2-7|-|16|TRBV5-4
CASSLGARGGSYEQYF
TGTGCCAGCAGCTTGGGGGCTAGGGGCGGCTCCTACGAGCAGTACTTC
>TRBJ2-1|TRBD1|13|TRBV6-5
CASSETGNGEQFF
TGTGCCAGCAGCGAGACAGGGAATGGTGAGCAGTTCTTC
>TRBJ2-1|TRBD2|15|TRBV5-4
CASSLGIAGDNEQFF
TGTGCCAGCAGCTTGGGGATAGCGGGGGACAATGAGCAGTTCTTC
>TRBJ2-5|-|15|TRBV4-3
CASSWWVQGGWTQYF
TGCGCCAGCAGTTGGTGGGTACAGGGAGGATGGACCCAGTACTTC
>TRBJ2-7|TRBD1|13|TRBV4-2
CASSQDRNYEQYF
TGTGCCAGCAGCCAGGACAGGAACTACGAGCAGTACTTC
>TRBJ1-1|-|15|TRBV4-1
CASSQAGAEDTEAFF
TGCGCCAGCAGCCAGGCAGGGGCCGAGGACACTGAAGCTTTCTTT
>TRBJ2-1|TRBD2|18|TRBV5-1
CASSLVSLAGGLYNEQFF
TGCGCCAGCAGCTTGGTTTCACTAGCGGGGGGACTCTACAATGAGCAGTTCTTC
>TRBJ1-1|-|13|TRBV5-1
CASRESSNTEAFF
TGCGCCAGCAGAGAGAGCTCGAACACTGAAGCTTTCTTT
>TRBJ2-7|-|15|TRBV7-8
CASSLDYRVSYEQYF
TGTGCCAGCAGCCTCGATTACAGGGTCAGCTACGAGCAGTACTTC